Listed here are 2 T cell receptor beta chains from one sample, sequenced in a study of T-cell reconstitution after alpha-beta-depleted transplantation in children. A TCRbeta library incorporating unique molecular identifiers was prepared. In TCRdb, the PCR reads were re-called with MiXCR into one record per CDR3 protein. The profile shows around 370,000 distinct CDR3 sequences, roughly 17% of them singletons. This material consisted of PBMCs, mostly from graft donor cells, taken 360 days after TCRalphabeta/CD19-depleted stem cell transplant. These receptors came from a male patient between 2 and 15 years old who had a stem cell transplant for acute lymphoblastic leukemia, so the T cells may come from the graft donor.

In this sample, this clonotype turned up a few times. The chain employs TRBV4-1 and TRBJ2-1, with D possibly TRBD2 on 5 matching bases. The V end was cut by 1 base, the J end by 1 base, with 11 bases between. There are 16 residues in the CDR3. Germline values: CDR1 MGHRA, CDR2 YSYEKL. The CDR3 sequence: CASSQGVGRSYNEQFF. CDR3 bases: TGCGCCAGCAGCCAAGGGGTTGGGAGATCCTACAATGAGCAGTTCTTC.

This clonotype was seen ten or more times. The chain links TRBV4-1 to TRBJ2-7, with 7 bases aligning to TRBD1. Germline loops: CDR1 MGHRA, CDR2 YSYEKL. V shed 1 base, J shed 4 bases, and the junction held 13 bases outside the gene matches. This CDR3 comprises 17 residues. CDR3 loop: CASSQARDPGTVYEQYF. The CDR3 nucleotides read TGCGCCAGCAGCCAAGCACGCGATCCCGGGACAGTATACGAGCAGTACTTC.